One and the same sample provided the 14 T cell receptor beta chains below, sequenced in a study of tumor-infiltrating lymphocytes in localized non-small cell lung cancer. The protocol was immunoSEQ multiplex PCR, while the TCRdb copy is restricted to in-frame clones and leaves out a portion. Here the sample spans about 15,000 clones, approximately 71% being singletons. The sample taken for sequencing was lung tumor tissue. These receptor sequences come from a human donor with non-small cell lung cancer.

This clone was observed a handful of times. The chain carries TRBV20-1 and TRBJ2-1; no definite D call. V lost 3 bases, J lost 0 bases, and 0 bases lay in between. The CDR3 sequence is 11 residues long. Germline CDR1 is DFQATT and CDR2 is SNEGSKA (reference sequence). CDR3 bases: TGCAGTGCTAGCTCCTACAATGAGCAGTTCTTC. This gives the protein CSASSYNEQFF.

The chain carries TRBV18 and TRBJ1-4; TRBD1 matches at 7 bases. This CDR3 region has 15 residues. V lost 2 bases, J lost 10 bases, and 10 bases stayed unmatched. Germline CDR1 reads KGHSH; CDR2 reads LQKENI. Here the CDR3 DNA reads TGTGCCAGCTCACCAGGACAGGCCAGGGAAGGAAAACTGTTTTTT. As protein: CASSPGQAREGKLFF.

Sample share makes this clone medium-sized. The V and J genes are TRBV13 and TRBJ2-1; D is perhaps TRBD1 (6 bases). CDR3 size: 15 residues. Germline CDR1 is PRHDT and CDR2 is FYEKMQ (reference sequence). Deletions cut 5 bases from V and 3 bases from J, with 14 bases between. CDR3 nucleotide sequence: TGTGCCAGCAGCATTCTCCAGGGGTTCTACAATGAGCAGTTCTTC. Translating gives CASSILQGFYNEQFF.

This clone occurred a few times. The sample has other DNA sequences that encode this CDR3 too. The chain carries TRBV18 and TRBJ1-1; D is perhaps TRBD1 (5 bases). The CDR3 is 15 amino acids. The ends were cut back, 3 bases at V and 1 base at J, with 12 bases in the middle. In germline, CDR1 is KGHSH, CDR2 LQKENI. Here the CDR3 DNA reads TGTGCCAGCTCACCCCTCGGGACCGCGAACACTGAAGCTTTCTTT. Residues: CASSPLGTANTEAFF.

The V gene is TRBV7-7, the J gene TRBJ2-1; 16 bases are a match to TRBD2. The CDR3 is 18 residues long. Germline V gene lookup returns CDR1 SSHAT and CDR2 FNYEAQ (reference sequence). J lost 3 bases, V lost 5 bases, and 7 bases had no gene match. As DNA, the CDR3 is TGTGCCAGCAGCCCAGGGACTAGCGGGAGGGCGGGCTACAATGAGCAGTTCTTC. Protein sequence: CASSPGTSGRAGYNEQFF.

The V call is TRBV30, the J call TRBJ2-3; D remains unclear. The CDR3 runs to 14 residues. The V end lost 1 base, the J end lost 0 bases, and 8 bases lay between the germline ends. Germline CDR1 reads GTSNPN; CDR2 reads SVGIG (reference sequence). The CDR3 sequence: CAWSDLTSTDTQYF. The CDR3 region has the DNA TGTGCCTGGAGTGACCTGACGAGCACAGATACGCAGTATTTT.

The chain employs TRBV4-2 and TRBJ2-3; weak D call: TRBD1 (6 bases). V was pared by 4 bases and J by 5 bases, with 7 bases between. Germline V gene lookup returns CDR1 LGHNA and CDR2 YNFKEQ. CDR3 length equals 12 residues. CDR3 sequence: CASSPQGDTQYF. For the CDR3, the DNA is TGTGCCAGCAGCCCACAGGGAGATACGCAGTATTTT.

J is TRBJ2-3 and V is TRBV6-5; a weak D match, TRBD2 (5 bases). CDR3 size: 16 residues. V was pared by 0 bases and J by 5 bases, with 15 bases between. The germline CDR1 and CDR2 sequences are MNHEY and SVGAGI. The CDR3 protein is CASSYSQQRGQDTQYF. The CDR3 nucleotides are TGTGCCAGCAGTTACTCTCAGCAACGGGGTCAAGATACGCAGTATTTT.

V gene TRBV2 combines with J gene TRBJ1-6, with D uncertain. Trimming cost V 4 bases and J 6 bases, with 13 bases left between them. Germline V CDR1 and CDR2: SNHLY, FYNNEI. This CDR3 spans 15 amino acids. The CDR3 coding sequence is TGTGCCAGCAGTGGTAGGACCGGTTCTAATTCACCCCTCCACTTT. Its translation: CASSGRTGSNSPLHF.

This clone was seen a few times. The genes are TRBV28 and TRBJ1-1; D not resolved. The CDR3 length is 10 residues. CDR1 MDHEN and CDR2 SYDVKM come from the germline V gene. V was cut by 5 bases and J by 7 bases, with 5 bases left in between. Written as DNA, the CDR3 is TGTGCCAGCAGTAGGCTTGAAGCTTTCTTT. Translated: CASSRLEAFF.

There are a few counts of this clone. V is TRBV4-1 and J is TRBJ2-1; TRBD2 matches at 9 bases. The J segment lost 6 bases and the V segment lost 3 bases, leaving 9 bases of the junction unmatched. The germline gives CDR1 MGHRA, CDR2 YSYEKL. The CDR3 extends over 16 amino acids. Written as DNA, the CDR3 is TGCGCCAGCAGCCAGATGGCGGGGGGGCCGCCCAATGAGCAGTTCTTC. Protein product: CASSQMAGGPPNEQFF.

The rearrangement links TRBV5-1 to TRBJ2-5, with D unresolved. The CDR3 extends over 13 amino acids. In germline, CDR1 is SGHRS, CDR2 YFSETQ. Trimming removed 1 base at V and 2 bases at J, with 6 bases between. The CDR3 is CASSLREQETQYF. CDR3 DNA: TGCGCCAGCAGCTTGAGGGAACAAGAGACCCAGTACTTC.

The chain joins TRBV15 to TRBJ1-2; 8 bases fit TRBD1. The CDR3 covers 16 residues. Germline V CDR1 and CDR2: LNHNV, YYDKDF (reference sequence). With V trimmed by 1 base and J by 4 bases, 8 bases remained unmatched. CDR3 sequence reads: CATSRGRAGTGYGYTF. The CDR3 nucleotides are TGTGCCACCAGCAGAGGAAGAGCGGGGACAGGCTATGGCTACACCTTC. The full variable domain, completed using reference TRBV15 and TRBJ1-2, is DAMVIQNPRYQVTQFGKPVTLSCSQTLNHNVMYWYQQKSSQAPKLLFHYYDKDFNNEADTPDNFQSRRPNTSFCFLDIRSPGLGDTAMYLCATSRGRAGTGYGYTFGSGTRLTVV.

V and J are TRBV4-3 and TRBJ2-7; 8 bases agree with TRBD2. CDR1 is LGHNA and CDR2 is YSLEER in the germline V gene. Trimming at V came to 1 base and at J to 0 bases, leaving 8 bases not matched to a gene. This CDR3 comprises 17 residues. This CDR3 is CASSQGWAGGPSYEQYF. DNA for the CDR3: TGCGCCAGCAGCCAAGGGTGGGCGGGAGGCCCCTCCTACGAGCAGTACTTC.